These T cell receptor beta chains were read from a single sample in a study of blood T cell repertoires in COVID-19. Assay used: immunoSEQ multiplex PCR; TCRdb lists only in-frame clones, some missing. Among roughly 190,000 clones listed, 84% were seen once. What was sequenced was peripheral blood. The receptors shown here come from a woman in her 70s with active or convalescent COVID-19. CDR3s include the opening cysteine and the closing phenylalanine or tryptophan. The order of the fields is V gene, D gene, clone size, J gene, CDR3 DNA, CDR3 protein. D genes are given only for firm matches. Rows may omit the clone size; those that give it use once, few, many or a size class.

>TRBV9|-|-|TRBJ1-2
TGTGCCAGCAATCGAATCGAACAGACCTATGGCTACACCTTC
CASNRIEQTYGYTF
>TRBV4-1|-|-|TRBJ2-1
TGCGCCAGCAGCCAAGGGATGGGTCCTAGCGCCCGAAATGAGCAGTTCTTC
CASSQGMGPSARNEQFF
>TRBV2|TRBD1|-|TRBJ2-3
TGTGCCAGCAGTGGGACAGGAGCTAGCACAGATACGCAGTATTTT
CASSGTGASTDTQYF
>TRBV19|-|-|TRBJ2-3
TGTGCCAGTAGTATAATTCCCCAGGGTAGCACAGATACGCAGTATTTT
CASSIIPQGSTDTQYF
>TRBV7-8|TRBD1|-|TRBJ1-1
TGTGCCAGCAGCTTAATACAGGGGACTAACACTGAAGCTTTCTTT
CASSLIQGTNTEAFF
>TRBV7-9|-|-|TRBJ2-7
TGTGCCAGCAGCTTAGATGGACACTACTACGAGCAGTACTTC
CASSLDGHYYEQYF
>TRBV9|TRBD1|-|TRBJ1-1
TGTGCCAGCAGCGTGAACCAGGGGGCGCGAAGTGACACTGAAGCTTTCTTT
CASSVNQGARSDTEAFF
>TRBV5-1|-|-|TRBJ1-2
TGCGCCAGCAGCTTATCCGGGTATGGCTACACCTTC
CASSLSGYGYTF
>TRBV3-1/TRBV3-2|-|-|TRBJ1-1
TGTGCCAGCAGCCGTGGCCTGAACACTGAAGCTTTCTTT
CASSRGLNTEAFF
>TRBV7-9|-|-|TRBJ1-5
TGTGCCAGCAGTAGGGGTGGGGGGAATCAGCCCCAGCATTTT
CASSRGGGNQPQHF
>TRBV5-1|TRBD1|once|TRBJ2-1
TGCGCCAGCAGCTTGAGGACAGGGGCTAGGGATGAGCAGTTCTTC
CASSLRTGARDEQFF
>TRBV5-4|-|-|TRBJ1-1
TGTGCCAGCAGCCCCCGCGGACAGTGGAACACTGAAGCTTTCTTT
CASSPRGQWNTEAFF
>TRBV28|TRBD1|-|TRBJ1-2
TGTGCCAGCAGTTCACAGGGGGCGGGCGGCTACACCTTC
CASSSQGAGGYTF
>TRBV7-9|-|-|TRBJ2-6
TGTGCCAGCAGCTTAGTGTCAGGGGCTGGGGCCAACGTCCTGACTTTC
CASSLVSGAGANVLTF
>TRBV18|TRBD1|-|TRBJ1-2
TGTGCCAGCTCACCACTAAACGACAGGGGCTATGGCTACACCTTC
CASSPLNDRGYGYTF
>TRBV10-3|-|-|TRBJ2-5
TGTGCCACTATCGGCGAGGGGGGGGAGAGGCCAGAGACCCAGTACTTC
CATIGEGGERPETQYF
>TRBV5-1|-|-|TRBJ1-1
TGCGCCAGCAGCCCTCTCATGGACAGCGTCACTTCGGAAGCTTTCTTT
CASSPLMDSVTSEAFF
>TRBV3-1/TRBV3-2|TRBD1|-|TRBJ1-2
TGTGCCAGCAGCCCAGACCCGGGACAGGGTAACTATGGCTACACCTTC
CASSPDPGQGNYGYTF
>TRBV4-2|-|-|TRBJ1-4
TGTGCCAGCAGCCAAGATGGGAGGGGTAATGAAAAACTGTTTTTT
CASSQDGRGNEKLFF
>TRBV5-1|-|-|TRBJ2-7
TGCGCCAGCAGCTTGGAGACGGGGAAGCTTCGCGAGCAGTACTTC
CASSLETGKLREQYF
>TRBV6-1|-|-|TRBJ2-5
TGTGCCAGCAGTGATTTCGTACTCCAAGAGACCCAGTACTTC
CASSDFVLQETQYF
>TRBV6-2/TRBV6-3|TRBD1|many|TRBJ1-5
TGTGCCAGCAGTTACGGTGGGACAGGGGGCGTTCAGCCCCAGCATTTT
CASSYGGTGGVQPQHF
>TRBV18|TRBD2|-|TRBJ2-7
TGTGCCAGCTCACCAACCATCGGGGATAGCGGGAGGCGGGCCCCCTACGAGCAGTACTTC
CASSPTIGDSGRRAPYEQYF
>TRBV9|TRBD2|-|TRBJ2-7
TGTGCCAGCAGCGCGGGACTAGCGGGAATTGAGTACGAGCAGTACTTC
CASSAGLAGIEYEQYF
>TRBV7-9|-|-|TRBJ1-2
TGTGCCAGCAGCTCCGACCGGGTTCCTAACGGCTACACCTTC
CASSSDRVPNGYTF
>TRBV3-1/TRBV3-2|TRBD2|-|TRBJ2-2
TGTGCCAGCAGCCATTCTACTAGCGGGATCGGGGAGCTGTTTTTT
CASSHSTSGIGELFF
>TRBV29-1|-|-|TRBJ2-1
TGCAGCGTCCCTAACTACAATGAGCAGTTCTTC
CSVPNYNEQFF
>TRBV7-9|TRBD2|-|TRBJ2-3
TGTGCCAGCAGCCGCCCGGGGGACTACGAACGCCATACGCAGTATTTT
CASSRPGDYERHTQYF
>TRBV18|TRBD2|-|TRBJ2-1
TGTGCCAGCTCAACAAGCGGGAGGGGGATCGGTTATGAGCAGTTCTTC
CASSTSGRGIGYEQFF
>TRBV28|-|-|TRBJ2-5
TGTGCCAGCAGTTTTTCAGGATCCCGGGGGGAGACCCAGTACTTC
CASSFSGSRGETQYF
>TRBV19|-|-|TRBJ1-1
TGTGCCAGTAGTACGGTGGGCGGGGCCGTCGCTGAAGCTTTCTTT
CASSTVGGAVAEAFF
>TRBV15|-|-|TRBJ2-1
TGTGCCACCAGCAGCGACCCGGGACAGAGGGGGGAAGGGCAGTTCTTC
CATSSDPGQRGEGQFF
>TRBV25-1|-|-|TRBJ1-3
TGTGCCAGCAGCGGCCTCGGGGAAAGATCCTCTGGAAACACCATATATTTT
CASSGLGERSSGNTIYF
>TRBV28|TRBD2|-|TRBJ2-2
TGTGCCAGCAGTTATCCGGGACTAGCGGACACCGGGGAGCTGTTTTTT
CASSYPGLADTGELFF
>TRBV11-3|-|-|TRBJ2-1
TGTGCCAGCAGTCAGGGGTATGAGCAGTTCTTC
CASSQGYEQFF
>TRBV19|TRBD1|-|TRBJ1-2
TGTGCCAGTAGTACAGGGGGCATCCTCTATGGCTACACCTTC
CASSTGGILYGYTF
>TRBV2|TRBD1|once|TRBJ1-2
TGTGCCAGCACCGCGGACAGGTTAGATGGCTACACCTTC
CASTADRLDGYTF
>TRBV7-9|-|-|TRBJ2-1
TGTGCCAGCAGCTTAGCTCCCGGGTATGAGCAGTTCTTC
CASSLAPGYEQFF
>TRBV7-9|-|-|TRBJ2-7
TGTGCCAGCAGCAGCCACAGGGTCTACGAGCAGTACTTC
CASSSHRVYEQYF
>TRBV4-1|TRBD1|-|TRBJ2-7
TGCGCCAGCAGCCAACCACGGAGTGAGGGGGCCAGCTCCTACGAGCAGTACTTC
CASSQPRSEGASSYEQYF
>TRBV4-1|TRBD1|-|TRBJ1-6
TGCGCCAGCAGCCAGGCCTCGGAGGGGGCCCGTGGGTCACCCCTCCACTTT
CASSQASEGARGSPLHF
>TRBV3-1/TRBV3-2|-|once|TRBJ2-2
TGTGCCAGCAGCCAAGTAGACACCGGGGAGCTGTTTTTT
CASSQVDTGELFF
>TRBV7-2|TRBD1|-|TRBJ1-4
TGTGCCAGCAGTTCCAGGCGCGGGACAGGGGTTGAAAAACTGTTTTTT
CASSSRRGTGVEKLFF
>TRBV5-1|TRBD1|-|TRBJ1-4
TGCGCCAGCAGCTTGGTGGGACAGGGGAATGAAAAACTGTTTTTT
CASSLVGQGNEKLFF
>TRBV18|TRBD2|many|TRBJ2-3
TGTGCCAGCTCACCACTCCCCCAACTAGCGGGAGTTTCAGATACGCAGTATTTT
CASSPLPQLAGVSDTQYF
>TRBV7-9|-|-|TRBJ1-4
TGTGCCAGCAGCTTAGTTCCGGCAACTAATGAAAAACTGTTTTTT
CASSLVPATNEKLFF
>TRBV5-4|TRBD2|-|TRBJ2-5
TGTGCCAGCAGCCTTAACTCGGGAGGAAGGGAGACCCAGTACTTC
CASSLNSGGRETQYF
>TRBV7-8|TRBD2|once|TRBJ2-7
TGTGCCAGCAGCTCACTAGGGGGACTAGCGGGAGACGAGCAGTACTTC
CASSSLGGLAGDEQYF
>TRBV13|-|once|TRBJ2-7
TGTGCCAGCAGCTTGGGCGGACAGATCTACGAGCAGTACTTC
CASSLGGQIYEQYF
>TRBV30|TRBD1|-|TRBJ2-7
TGTGCCTGGACGACAGGGTGGGAGCAGTACTTC
CAWTTGWEQYF
>TRBV18|TRBD2|many|TRBJ2-2
TGTGCCAGCTCACCACTCGAGGCGGGAGGGCCCACCGCCGGGGAGCTGTTTTTT
CASSPLEAGGPTAGELFF
>TRBV19|TRBD1|-|TRBJ2-4
TGTGCCAGTAAAGAGGACAGGGAGGCCAAAAACATTCAGTACTTC
CASKEDREAKNIQYF
>TRBV4-1|TRBD2|-|TRBJ2-7
TGCGCCAGCAGCCCAAGGGCTAGCGGAGGACTCTACGAGCAGTACTTC
CASSPRASGGLYEQYF